This is a list of T cell receptor beta chains from one sample in a study of shared clonotypes between healthy human individuals. Measured with immunoSEQ multiplex PCR; TCRdb has only the in-frame clones, and not every one. Of roughly 2,000,000 clones listed, 85% to 95% are singletons. Sequencing input: naive CD8+ T cells from PBMCs. These receptors came from a man between 18 and 29 years old in good health. Some clones in this sample may be carry-over from other donors' samples. Both conserved end residues are part of each CDR3. Fields, in order: J gene, V gene, D gene, CDR3 DNA, CDR3 protein. D genes are given only for firm matches.

j_call: TRBJ2-5; v_call: TRBV29-1; d_call: TRBD2; cdr3_nt: TGCAGCGTTGGGGGGTTCCTAGCGGGAGTGATAGAGACCCAGTACTTC; cdr3_aa: CSVGGFLAGVIETQYF
j_call: TRBJ2-3; v_call: TRBV11-2; d_call: NA; cdr3_nt: TGTGCCAGCAGCCCCGGGACGGCTAGCACAGATACGCAGTATTTT; cdr3_aa: CASSPGTASTDTQYF
j_call: TRBJ2-1; v_call: TRBV15; d_call: NA; cdr3_nt: TGTGCCACCAGCAACGGGGGAGAGGGAGTGAATGAGCAGTTCTTC; cdr3_aa: CATSNGGEGVNEQFF
j_call: TRBJ2-1; v_call: TRBV9; d_call: NA; cdr3_nt: TGTGCCAGCAGCGTAGGCGGACTACCGGTCGATGAGCAGTTCTTC; cdr3_aa: CASSVGGLPVDEQFF
j_call: TRBJ2-7; v_call: TRBV5-1; d_call: TRBD1; cdr3_nt: TGCGCCAGCAGCTTGAGTCAGGGGGCGAAATTATACGAGCAGTACTTC; cdr3_aa: CASSLSQGAKLYEQYF
j_call: TRBJ2-5; v_call: TRBV10-2; d_call: TRBD2; cdr3_nt: TGCGCCAGCAGTGGGTTGGGCGGGGGCCAAGAGACCCAGTACTTC; cdr3_aa: CASSGLGGGQETQYF
j_call: TRBJ2-7; v_call: TRBV6-5; d_call: TRBD1; cdr3_nt: TGTGCCAGCAGTCGTAGGACAGGATCCTACGAGCAGTACTTC; cdr3_aa: CASSRRTGSYEQYF
j_call: TRBJ2-7; v_call: TRBV6-6; d_call: NA; cdr3_nt: TGTGCCAGCAGTTACTCAGCGGCTAACTACGAGCAGTACTTC; cdr3_aa: CASSYSAANYEQYF
j_call: TRBJ2-5; v_call: TRBV28; d_call: TRBD2; cdr3_nt: TGTGCCAGCACCCAGACTAGCGGGAGGGCAGGAGAGACCCAGTACTTC; cdr3_aa: CASTQTSGRAGETQYF
j_call: TRBJ2-7; v_call: TRBV28; d_call: NA; cdr3_nt: TGTGCCAGCAGTTTATGGCGGGTCGGGTACGAGCAGTACTTC; cdr3_aa: CASSLWRVGYEQYF
j_call: TRBJ2-7; v_call: TRBV5-1; d_call: NA; cdr3_nt: TGCGCCAGCAGCTTGGAGGAAAGGGAGCAGTACTTC; cdr3_aa: CASSLEEREQYF
j_call: TRBJ2-7; v_call: TRBV28; d_call: NA; cdr3_nt: TGTGCCAGCAGTTTACGTCCGGGCGCCCGAGGGGAGCAGTACTTC; cdr3_aa: CASSLRPGARGEQYF
j_call: TRBJ2-2; v_call: TRBV9; d_call: NA; cdr3_nt: TGTGCCAGCAGCGTAGGGAACAGCTTCTCCGGGGAGCTGTTTTTT; cdr3_aa: CASSVGNSFSGELFF
j_call: TRBJ1-3; v_call: TRBV27; d_call: TRBD1; cdr3_nt: TGTGCCAGCAGTTTACTCCCGCTCGGGACAGGGGCTGGAAACACCATATATTTT; cdr3_aa: CASSLLPLGTGAGNTIYF
j_call: TRBJ2-2; v_call: TRBV27; d_call: NA; cdr3_nt: TGTGCCAGCAGTTTCACCGGGGAGCTGTTTTTT; cdr3_aa: CASSFTGELFF
j_call: TRBJ2-7; v_call: TRBV19; d_call: NA; cdr3_nt: TGTGCCAGTAGTATTGCGGATACTGACGAGCAGTACTTC; cdr3_aa: CASSIADTDEQYF
j_call: TRBJ2-7; v_call: TRBV7-2; d_call: NA; cdr3_nt: TGTGCCAGCAGCTTAGGGGGTCGATTCCCCTACGAGCAGTACTTC; cdr3_aa: CASSLGGRFPYEQYF
j_call: TRBJ1-5; v_call: TRBV4-1; d_call: TRBD1; cdr3_nt: TGCGCCAGCAGCCAAAACCCGAGACAGGGAGGCAATCAGCCCCAGCATTTT; cdr3_aa: CASSQNPRQGGNQPQHF
j_call: TRBJ2-7; v_call: TRBV7-9; d_call: TRBD2; cdr3_nt: TGTGCCAGCAGCCCGTTGGGACTAGCGTACTCCTACGAGCAGTACTTC; cdr3_aa: CASSPLGLAYSYEQYF
j_call: TRBJ2-1; v_call: TRBV29-1; d_call: NA; cdr3_nt: TGCAGCGTTGTAGGCGTTTCCTGGCGGGATGGTGATGAGCAGTTCTTC; cdr3_aa: CSVVGVSWRDGDEQFF
j_call: TRBJ1-2; v_call: TRBV27; d_call: TRBD1; cdr3_nt: TGTGCCAGCAGTCCGTGGGACAGGGGCCTGAACTATGGCTACACCTTC; cdr3_aa: CASSPWDRGLNYGYTF
j_call: TRBJ2-2; v_call: TRBV13; d_call: TRBD2; cdr3_nt: TGTGCCAGCAGCTTAGGTAGCGGGAAGAACACCGGGGAGCTGTTTTTT; cdr3_aa: CASSLGSGKNTGELFF
j_call: TRBJ2-2; v_call: TRBV13; d_call: TRBD2; cdr3_nt: TGTGCCAGCAGCCAGCAGGGAGCGGGAGGTAACACCGGGGAGCTGTTTTTT; cdr3_aa: CASSQQGAGGNTGELFF
j_call: TRBJ2-3; v_call: TRBV6-5; d_call: NA; cdr3_nt: TGTGCCAGCGGAATTTTTAGCACAGATACGCAGTATTTT; cdr3_aa: CASGIFSTDTQYF
j_call: TRBJ2-3; v_call: TRBV30; d_call: TRBD2; cdr3_nt: TGTGCCTGGAGTGTATCCGGACTAGCGAGCACAGATACGCAGTATTTT; cdr3_aa: CAWSVSGLASTDTQYF
j_call: TRBJ2-7; v_call: TRBV27; d_call: NA; cdr3_nt: TGTGCCAGCAGTCTCCTCCCCCCGGGTTCAGCCTCCTACGAGCAGTACTTC; cdr3_aa: CASSLLPPGSASYEQYF
j_call: TRBJ2-1; v_call: TRBV28; d_call: NA; cdr3_nt: TGTGCCAGCAGTTTAAATCCGGACTACAATGAGCAGTTCTTC; cdr3_aa: CASSLNPDYNEQFF
j_call: TRBJ1-1; v_call: TRBV4-2; d_call: NA; cdr3_nt: TGTGCCAGCAGCCCCCGCCTGGGGAACACTGAAGCTTTCTTT; cdr3_aa: CASSPRLGNTEAFF
j_call: TRBJ2-5; v_call: TRBV4-1; d_call: NA; cdr3_nt: TGCGCCAGCAGCCAGGCTCAGGGTTTACCCCAAGAGACCCAGTACTTC; cdr3_aa: CASSQAQGLPQETQYF
j_call: TRBJ1-1; v_call: TRBV28; d_call: NA; cdr3_nt: TGTGCCAGCACCCCCACCTTGAACACTGAAGCTTTCTTT; cdr3_aa: CASTPTLNTEAFF
j_call: TRBJ2-7; v_call: TRBV5-1; d_call: TRBD1; cdr3_nt: TGCGCCAGCAGGTCCGGGACAGGAGACTACGAGCAGTACTTC; cdr3_aa: CASRSGTGDYEQYF